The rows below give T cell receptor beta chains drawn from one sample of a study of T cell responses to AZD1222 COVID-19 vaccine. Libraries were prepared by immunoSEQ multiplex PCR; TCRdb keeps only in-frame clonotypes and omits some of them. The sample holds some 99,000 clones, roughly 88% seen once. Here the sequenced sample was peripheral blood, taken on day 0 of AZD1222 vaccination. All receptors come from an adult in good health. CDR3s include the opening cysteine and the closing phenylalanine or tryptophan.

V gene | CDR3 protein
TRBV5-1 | CASSLLGEVTEAFF
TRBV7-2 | CASSFPTGATEAFF
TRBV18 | CASSPGNTEAFF
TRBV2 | CASSVDIGTAYEQYF
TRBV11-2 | CASSRTGVWTEAFF
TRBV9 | CASSVAGQGNSPLHF
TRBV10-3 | CAINGQGGTEAFF
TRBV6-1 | CASSESLGSPYEQYF
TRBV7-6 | CASSPPLGSSYNEQFF
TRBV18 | CASSPDRTGGTQYF
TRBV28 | CASTQQTSSYNSPLHF
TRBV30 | CAWSYSSGANVLTF
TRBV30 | CAWDGQMNTEAFF
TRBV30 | CAWSVGGDQPQHF
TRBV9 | CASSSVPYNSPLHF
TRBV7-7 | CASSPAGPGGFEKLFF